Described below is a single T cell receptor beta chain sequence and its context. The data are from a study of shared T cell receptors in the human thymus. This CDR3 contains 13 residues. V lost 2 bases, J lost 6 bases, and 10 bases lay in between. Per germline, CDR1 KGHSH and CDR2 LQKENI. Sequencing used immunoSEQ multiplex PCR; TCRdb keeps in-frame clones, though not all of them. The table records 700,000 to 750,000 clones, roughly 85% of them present only once. The data were also submitted as part of a second study, on human thymus T cells. Per that paper: Donors consisted of healthy Finnish infants (having corrective surgery for congenital heart defects). Resections from corrective heart surgery supplied the thymus tissue. Across thymic and blood repertoires, the usage of V and J genes appeared to be biased. Related studies found that unrelated individuals share highly overlapping thymic repertoires.

The specimen sequenced was thymocytes. This chain joins TRBV18 and TRBJ1-2; D is unclear. The source of this sequence is a girl in the first two years of life with a congenital heart defect. The CDR3 bases are TGTGCCAGCTCACCAGGTAGAACGAATGGCTACACCTTC. Translated: CASSPGRTNGYTF.